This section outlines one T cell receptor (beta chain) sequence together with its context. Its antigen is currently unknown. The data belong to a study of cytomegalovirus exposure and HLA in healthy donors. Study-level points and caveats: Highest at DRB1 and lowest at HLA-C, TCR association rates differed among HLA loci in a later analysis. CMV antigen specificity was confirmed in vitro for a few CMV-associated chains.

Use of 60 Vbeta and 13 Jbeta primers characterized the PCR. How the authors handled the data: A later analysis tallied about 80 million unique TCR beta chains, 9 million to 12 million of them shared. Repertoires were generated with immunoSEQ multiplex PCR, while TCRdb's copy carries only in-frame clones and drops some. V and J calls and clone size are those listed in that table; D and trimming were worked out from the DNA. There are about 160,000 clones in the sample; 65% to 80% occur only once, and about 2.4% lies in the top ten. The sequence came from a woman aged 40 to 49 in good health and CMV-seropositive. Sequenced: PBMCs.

In nucleotides, the CDR3 is TGTGCCAGCAACGGACAGCTCTCTAACTATGGCTACACCTTC. Translating gives CASNGQLSNYGYTF. The chain is built from TRBV7-2 and TRBJ1-2, with a weak D call TRBD1 (6 bases). V was trimmed by 7 bases and J by 0 bases, leaving 12 bases between them. Germline CDR1 and CDR2: SGHTA and FQGNSA. The CDR3 runs 14 residues.